The rows below give T cell receptor beta chains drawn from one sample of a study of beta chain features in type 1 diabetes. Data came from immunoSEQ multiplex PCR; TCRdb stores just in-frame clones and leaves some out. The sample records about 150,000 clones, 10% being singletons. The sequenced sample was central memory CD4+ T cells from blood. Every receptor here comes from a man aged 25-45 years with type 1 diabetes. CDR3s include the opening cysteine and the closing phenylalanine or tryptophan. A D gene is named only where the DNA matches it firmly.

cdr3_length	v_call	j_call	d_call	cdr3_aa
13	TRBV28	TRBJ1-1	-	CASGSGGPAEAFF
16	TRBV27	TRBJ2-1	TRBD1	CASSRYPGQPYNEQFF
13	TRBV6-6	TRBJ1-4	TRBD1	CASRRTGDEKLFF
14	TRBV29-1	TRBJ2-4	-	CSVEVRTGLHIQYF
15	TRBV7-2	TRBJ2-3	TRBD2	CASSFHGGRADTQYF
15	TRBV28	TRBJ2-7	TRBD1	CASNPGTGASYEQYF
14	TRBV14	TRBJ2-1	-	CASRGESSYNEQFF
16	TRBV28	TRBJ2-3	TRBD2	CASTPRLAVFTDTQYF
15	TRBV27	TRBJ2-3	-	CASTWGRESTDTQYF
15	TRBV27	TRBJ2-1	TRBD2	CASTPGGGTYNEQFF
18	TRBV4-3	TRBJ2-1	-	CASSQGTIADSSYNEQFF
15	TRBV28	TRBJ2-6	-	CASSLPSLGANVLTF
14	TRBV7-2	TRBJ2-7	-	CASSLDYFLEEQYF
14	TRBV5-1	TRBJ1-1	-	CASSLGGVGTEAFF